The rows below give T cell receptor beta chains drawn from one sample of a study of response to subunit inactivated influenza vaccine. TCRdb called the RT-PCR reads again in MiXCR, with one record for every CDR3 protein. There are 650,000 to 700,000 distinct CDR3 sequences in the sample; 15% to 18% occur only once, and about 9.9% lies in the top ten. Source: PBMCs from blood, taken 12 days after vaccination. The source is a man in his fifties or sixties who received an inactivated influenza vaccine. The CDR3 runs from the conserved cysteine through the conserved F or W. D genes are given only for firm matches. Clone size appears in some rows only: once, few, many, or a class for an expanded clone.

d_call j_call v_call clone_size cdr3_aa cdr3_nt
. TRBJ1-2 TRBV7-9 few CASSLGGKLADGYTF TGTGCCAGCAGCTTAGGGGGCAAACTGGCTGATGGCTACACCTTC
TRBD2 TRBJ2-2 TRBV7-2 few CASSLVLAVNTGELFF TGTGCCAGCAGCTTAGTCCTAGCGGTGAACACCGGGGAGCTGTTTTTT
TRBD2 TRBJ2-2 TRBV5-1 . CASSLAGGGAYTGELFF TGCGCCAGCAGCTTGGCCGGCGGGGGGGCCTACACCGGGGAGCTGTTTTTT
. TRBJ2-4 TRBV7-9 few CASSKVAGGESIQYF TGTGCCAGCAGCAAGGTAGCAGGCGGAGAAAGCATTCAGTACTTC
TRBD2 TRBJ2-7 TRBV6-5 few CASSYLSGSPYEQYF TGTGCCAGCAGTTACCTAAGCGGGAGTCCCTACGAGCAGTACTTC
. TRBJ2-7 TRBV14 . CASSQAGVGYEQYF TGTGCCAGCAGCCAAGCGGGAGTCGGATACGAGCAGTACTTC
TRBD1 TRBJ2-1 TRBV7-2 many CASSFGQGGYNEQFF TGTGCCAGCAGCTTTGGACAGGGAGGATACAATGAGCAGTTCTTC
. TRBJ2-7 TRBV3-1 . CASSQSPGTYEQYF TGTGCCAGCAGCCAAAGCCCAGGAACCTACGAGCAGTACTTC
. TRBJ1-6 TRBV20-1 . CSAASGLRYNSPLHF TGCAGTGCAGCCTCCGGACTGAGATATAATTCACCCCTCCACTTT
TRBD2 TRBJ2-7 TRBV20-1 many CSARDRTSGGLYEQYF TGCAGTGCTAGAGATCGCACTAGCGGGGGTCTCTACGAGCAGTACTTC
TRBD1 TRBJ1-4 TRBV18 . CASSPPWDRGPIEF TGTGCCAGCTCACCACCCTGGGACAGGGGGCCGATAGAGTTT
. TRBJ2-3 TRBV9 few CASSSWDLGDTQYF TGTGCCAGCAGCTCCTGGGACTTGGGAGATACGCAGTATTTT
. TRBJ2-3 TRBV12-3/TRBV12-4 few CANMPGDGTDTQYF TGTGCCAACATGCCGGGAGATGGCACAGATACGCAGTATTTT
. TRBJ1-1 TRBV29-1 few CSLANGEGTEAFF TGCAGCCTAGCAAATGGTGAGGGCACTGAAGCTTTCTTT